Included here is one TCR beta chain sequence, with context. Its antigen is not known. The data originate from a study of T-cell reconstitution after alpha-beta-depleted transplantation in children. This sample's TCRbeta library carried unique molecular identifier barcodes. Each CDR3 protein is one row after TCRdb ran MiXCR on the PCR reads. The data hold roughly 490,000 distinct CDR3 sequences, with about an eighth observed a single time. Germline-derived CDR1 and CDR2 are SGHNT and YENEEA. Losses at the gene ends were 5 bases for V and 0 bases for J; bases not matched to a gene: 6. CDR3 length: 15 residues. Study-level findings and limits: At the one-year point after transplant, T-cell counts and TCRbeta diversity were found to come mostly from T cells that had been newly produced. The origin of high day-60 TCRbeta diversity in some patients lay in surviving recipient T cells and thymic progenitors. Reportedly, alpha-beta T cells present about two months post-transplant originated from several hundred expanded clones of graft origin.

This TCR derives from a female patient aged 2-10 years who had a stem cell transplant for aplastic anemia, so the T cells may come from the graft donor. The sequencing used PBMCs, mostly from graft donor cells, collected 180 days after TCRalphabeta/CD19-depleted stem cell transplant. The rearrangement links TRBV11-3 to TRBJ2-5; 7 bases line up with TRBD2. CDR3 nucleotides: TGTGCCAGCAGCCGTGGCGGGGGACACCAAGAGACCCAGTACTTC. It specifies CASSRGGGHQETQYF.